This TCR beta chain was sequenced during a study of cytomegalovirus exposure and HLA in healthy donors. Study outcomes and limitations: As confirmed in vitro, a few CMV-associated chains were specific for CMV antigens. Altogether, some 170 TCR beta chains were recorded as cytomegalovirus-associated.

Profiled with immunoSEQ multiplex PCR; TCRdb holds only in-frame clones, not every one. The sample holds approximately 220,000 clones, approximately 83% seen once. About this clone itself: The antigen is undetermined.

This CDR3 has 16 residues. The germline CDR1 and CDR2 sequences are SGDLS and YYNGEE. Trimming shortened V by 3 bases and J by 4 bases, and 16 bases separated the two germline ends. The sample taken for sequencing was PBMCs. This clonotype originated in a woman younger than 45 in good health and CMV-seropositive. V and J are TRBV9 and TRBJ1-4; D gene unclear. CDR3 residues: CASSGAGQPLNEKLFF. The DNA of the CDR3 is TGTGCCAGCAGCGGTGCGGGCCAGCCTCTTAATGAAAAACTGTTTTTT. The full variable domain, its missing parts supplied by reference TRBV9 and TRBJ1-4, is DSGVTQTPKHLITATGQRVTLRCSPRSGDLSVYWYQQSLDQGLQFLIQYYNGEERAKGNILERFSAQQFPDLHSELNLSSLELGDSALYFCASSGAGQPLNEKLFFGSGTQLSVL.